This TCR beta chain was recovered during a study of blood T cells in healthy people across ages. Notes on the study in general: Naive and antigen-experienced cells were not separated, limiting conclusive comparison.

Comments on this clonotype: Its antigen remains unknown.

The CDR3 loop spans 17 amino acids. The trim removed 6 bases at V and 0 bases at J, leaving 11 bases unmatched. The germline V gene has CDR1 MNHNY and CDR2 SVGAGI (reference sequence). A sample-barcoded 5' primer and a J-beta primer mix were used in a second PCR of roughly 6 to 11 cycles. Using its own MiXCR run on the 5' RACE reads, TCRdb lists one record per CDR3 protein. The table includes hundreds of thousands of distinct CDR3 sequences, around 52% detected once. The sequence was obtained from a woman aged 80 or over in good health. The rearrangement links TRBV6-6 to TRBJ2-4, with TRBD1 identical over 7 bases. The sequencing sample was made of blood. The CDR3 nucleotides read TGTGCCAGCAGATCCACTACAGGGGCAATAGCCAAAAACATTCAGTACTTC. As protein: CASRSTTGAIAKNIQYF.